This paragraph reports one T cell receptor (beta chain). V dropped 0 bases and J dropped 3; count of bases not matched to a gene: 3. CDR3 length: 14 amino acids. Germline lookup yields CDR1 SGDLS and CDR2 YYNGEE. This sample stems from a study of blood T cell repertoires in COVID-19. Study-wide context: Acute and convalescent COVID-19 specimens originated in the United States, Italy and Spain. T cells, B-cell-depleted T cells, or PBMCs supplied cDNA or gDNA.

Under the authors' procedure: Reference gene primers were amplified, and this amplification served to estimate nucleated cell counts. Assay used: immunoSEQ multiplex PCR; TCRdb lists only in-frame clones, some missing. V, J and clone size reflect that table, while D and trimming were determined from the DNA. The sample includes about 170,000 clones, roughly 80% of them seen just once. This receptor was taken from a man aged 60 to 75 with acute or convalescent COVID-19. Source material: peripheral blood. The chain combines TRBV9 with TRBJ2-7; 7 bases are shared with TRBD1. DNA of the CDR3: TGTGCCAGCAGCGTAGCAGACAGGGTCTACGAGCAGTACTTC. Encoded protein: CASSVADRVYEQYF.